This T cell receptor beta chain was found in a study of blood T cell repertoires in COVID-19. Study-wide background: Sources were T cells, B-cell-depleted T cells, or PBMCs; the material itself was cDNA or gDNA.

Germline CDR1 reads SNHLY; CDR2 reads FYNNEI. V was trimmed by 5 bases and J by 9 bases, leaving 8 bases between them. This CDR3 has 11 amino acids. The repertoire was sequenced with immunoSEQ multiplex PCR; TCRdb's copy has only in-frame clones and lacks some. Of 150,000 to 200,000 clones listed, roughly four fifths are singletons. This chain joins TRBV2 and TRBJ1-5, with D unresolved. The sequencing sample was made of peripheral blood. This TCR was sampled from a human donor in a cohort sampled during active COVID-19. In DNA form, the CDR3 reads TGTGCCAGCAGTCGTGAGGGGCCCCAGCATTTT. As protein: CASSREGPQHF.